The 3 T cell receptor beta chains below were found in one sample sequenced in a study of cytomegalovirus exposure and HLA in healthy donors (dated by TCRdb to the late 2010s). The method behind the library was the immunoSEQ multiplex PCR assay. A mixture of 60 forward primers for TCR Vbeta segments and 13 reverse primers for TCR Jbeta segments was used in the multiplex PCR. TCRdb provides this immuneACCESS table in a form limited to in-frame rearrangements. Some clones are lacking; in checked studies, under half of them reflect an unresolved V gene, and why the rest are absent is not known. The sample table records fewer than 250,000 clones; about four fifths of these occur just once. Together, the top ten hold more than 4% of the sample. Sample: PBMCs. These receptors all come from a man aged 30-40 years in good health and CMV-seropositive.

The chain carries TRBV10-1 and TRBJ2-5, with D maybe TRBD2 (6 bases). The CDR3 length is 15 residues. V was shortened by 3 bases and J by 5 bases, with 16 bases between the two germline ends. The germline V gene has CDR1 WNHNN and CDR2 SYGVQD (reference sequence). In DNA, the CDR3 is TGCGCCAGCAGTGAAGTAGCGGCCTCCCGGGAGACCCAGTACTTC. This encodes CASSEVAASRETQYF.

The chain is built from TRBV11-2 and TRBJ2-2; 10 bases are a match to TRBD2. V lost 3 bases and J lost 7; bases outside the gene matches: 8. Germline V gives CDR1 SGHAT, CDR2 FQNNGV. The CDR3 covers 16 residues. The CDR3 spells CASSLRLAGEGGELFF. The DNA for the CDR3 is TGTGCCAGCAGCTTGCGGCTAGCGGGAGAGGGCGGGGAGCTGTTTTTT.

The chain's CDR3 is CASSLEPRETQYF. The CDR3, as DNA: TGTGCCAGCAGCTTAGAACCGCGAGAGACCCAGTACTTC. This chain connects TRBV7-2 to TRBJ2-5; D unresolved. From germline, CDR1 is SGHTA and CDR2 FQGNSA. Between the trimmed V and J ends, which lost 1 base and 4 bases, there was a span of 7 bases. The CDR3 length is 13 residues.